This T cell receptor (beta chain) originates from a study of blood T cell repertoires in COVID-19. As for the study in general: PBMCs, B-cell-depleted T cells, or T cells were the source of the cDNA or gDNA that made up the material.

Germline V CDR1 and CDR2: MNHEY, SVGAGI. The CDR3 sequence is 14 residues long. V was trimmed by 2 bases and J by 5 bases, leaving 7 bases between them. The repertoire was sequenced with immunoSEQ multiplex PCR; TCRdb's copy has only in-frame clones and lacks some. There are about 160,000 clones in the sample; 65% to 80% occur only once, and around 8.1% lies in the top ten. This chain connects TRBV6-5 to TRBJ1-6; D not resolved. This clonotype originated in a man in his 60s with acute or convalescent COVID-19. Sequencing input: peripheral blood. The CDR3 loop is CASSYMQDNSPLHF. CDR3 DNA sequence: TGTGCCAGCAGTTACATGCAGGATAATTCACCCCTCCACTTT.